Following are 20 T cell receptor beta chains from one sample sequenced in a study of CD8 T cells in Susac syndrome. RNA was extracted with the RNeasy kit, and a quantity of roughly 0.5 to 1 ug was reverse transcribed using random hexamers. TCRdb re-derived calls from the immunoSEQ multiplex PCR reads in MiXCR, one entry per CDR3 protein. The data contain about 250,000 distinct CDR3 sequences, 85% to 95% of them singletons. The sequenced material came from CD4+ T cells from PBMCs. All receptors derive from a human donor with multiple sclerosis.

The chain has TRBV20-1 and TRBJ2-3, with 10 bases lining up with TRBD2. The germline gives CDR1 DFQATT, CDR2 SNEGSKA (reference sequence). This CDR3 is 17 amino acids long. With 6 bases clipped from V and 5 bases from J, the junction kept 17 bases outside the gene matches. CDR3 in amino acids: CSAPRPLAGARGDTQYF. The CDR3 DNA reads as TGCAGTGCCCCTAGGCCTCTAGCGGGAGCGCGGGGAGATACGCAGTATTTT.

This chain uses TRBV20-1 with TRBJ1-5; D is ambiguous. The CDR3 contains 15 residues. Germline V gene data show CDR1 as DFQATT and CDR2 as SNEGSKA (reference sequence). Trimming removed 0 bases from V and 1 base from J, with 10 bases in between. CDR3 in DNA: TGCAGTGCTAGAGATCGGCCGGAGAGCAATCAGCCCCAGCATTTT. Residues: CSARDRPESNQPQHF.

The chain carries TRBV20-1 and TRBJ2-7; 7 nucleotides line up with TRBD1. This CDR3 contains 14 residues. Losses at the gene ends were 0 bases for V and 3 bases for J; bases not matched to a gene: 5. Germline V gene data show CDR1 as DFQATT and CDR2 as SNEGSKA (reference sequence). CDR3 coding DNA: TGCAGTGCTAGAGATCTCAACAGGGGCTACGAGCAGTACTTC. This encodes CSARDLNRGYEQYF.

The rearrangement uses TRBV7-6 and TRBJ2-1, with 7 bases identical to TRBD1. V lost 1 base, J lost 3 bases, and 3 bases stayed unmatched. Germline loops: CDR1 SGHVS, CDR2 FNYEAQ. This CDR3 region has 15 residues. CDR3 sequence (DNA): TGTGCCAGCAGCTTAGGATGGACAGGCTACAATGAGCAGTTCTTC. This gives the protein CASSLGWTGYNEQFF.

The genes are TRBV6-2 or TRBV6-3 and TRBJ1-4; 8 bases align to TRBD1. The CDR3 consists of 15 residues. Germline CDR1 is MNHEY and CDR2 is SVGEGT. The V gene end was trimmed by 3 bases and the J gene end by 8 bases; junction bases not matched to a gene: 8. CDR3 protein: CASSYRGQEAEKLFF. The CDR3 DNA reads TGTGCCAGCAGTTATCGGGGACAGGAGGCCGAAAAACTGTTTTTT.

The V call is TRBV7-9, the J call TRBJ1-1, with D unresolved. CDR3 size: 13 residues. Germline assignment: CDR1 SEHNR and CDR2 FQNEAQ (reference sequence). V lost 6 bases and J 2 bases, leaving 10 bases between the germline ends. CDR3 loop: CASSSNSNTEAFF. Here the CDR3 DNA reads TGTGCCAGCAGTTCTAACAGTAACACTGAAGCTTTCTTT.

This chain joins TRBV7-9 and TRBJ2-7; D not certain. Germline CDR1 reads SEHNR; CDR2 reads FQNEAQ (reference sequence). This CDR3 is 13 amino acids long. V shed 2 bases and J shed 4 bases, with 9 bases lying between them. In nucleotides, the CDR3 is TGTGCCAGCAGCTTATTAGCCGGGTACGAGCAGTACTTC. Its protein product is CASSLLAGYEQYF.

The rearrangement links TRBV3-1 to TRBJ2-7; D remains unclear. The germline CDR1 and CDR2 sequences are LGHDT and YNNKEL (reference sequence). CDR3 length: 13 amino acids. V gave up 1 base and J gave up 1 base, with 5 bases separating them. CDR3 sequence reads: CASSQVQSYEQYF. CDR3 coding DNA: TGTGCCAGCAGCCAAGTACAATCCTACGAGCAGTACTTC.

The gene calls are TRBV12-3 or TRBV12-4 and TRBJ1-5; no firm D call. V lost 1 base, J lost 7 bases, and 8 bases lay in between. The CDR3 runs 13 residues. The CDR3 here is CASSLGGQQPQHF. DNA for the CDR3: TGTGCCAGCAGTTTAGGTGGGCAGCAGCCCCAGCATTTT.

The genes are TRBV6-1 and TRBJ1-2; 7 positions agree with TRBD1. The trim removed 5 bases at V and 7 bases at J, leaving 16 bases unmatched. The CDR3 is made up of 16 amino acids. CDR1 and CDR2 (germline): MNHNS, SASEGT. The CDR3 sequence: CASSQGGATGLSGYTF. CDR3 coding DNA: TGTGCCAGCAGTCAAGGGGGGGCGACAGGGCTGAGTGGCTACACCTTC.

This chain joins TRBV5-1 and TRBJ1-1; TRBD1 matches at 9 bases. CDR1 is SGHRS, CDR2 YFSETQ, per germline. J gave up 11 bases and V 0 bases, and 8 bases lay outside the gene matches. The CDR3 is 14 residues long. In DNA, the CDR3 is TGCGCCAGCAGCTTGGCCGGGACAGGGTCGGAGGCTTTCTTT. Translation gives CASSLAGTGSEAFF.

The chain is built from TRBV11-2 and TRBJ2-7, with TRBD2 matching 13 bases. V trimming: 1 base; J trimming: 7 bases; junction bases outside the gene matches: 7. The CDR3 is made up of 16 amino acids. The germline CDR1 and CDR2 sequences are SGHAT and FQNNGV. CDR3 in DNA: TGTGCCAGCAGCTTAGTTGTGGGACTAGCGGGGTGGGAGCAGTACTTC. It yields the protein CASSLVVGLAGWEQYF.

The V gene is TRBV30, the J gene TRBJ1-1, with no clear D. V was clipped by 4 bases and J by 4 bases, with 7 bases between them. From germline, CDR1 is GTSNPN and CDR2 SVGIG (reference sequence). This CDR3 has 11 residues. CDR3 in amino acids: CAWTSLTEAFF. CDR3 nucleotides: TGTGCCTGGACCTCGCTCACTGAAGCTTTCTTT. Supplemented by reference TRBV30 and TRBJ1-1, the full variable domain reads SQTIHQWPATLVQPVGSPLSLECTVEGTSNPNLYWYRQAAGRGLQLLFYSVGIGQISSEVPQNLSASRPQDRQFILSSKKLLLSDSGFYLCAWTSLTEAFFGQGTRLTVV.

V gene TRBV27 combines with J gene TRBJ1-2; a weak D match, TRBD1 (6 bases). CDR1 is MNHEY, CDR2 SMNVEV, per germline (reference sequence). V was shortened by 0 bases and J by 1 base, with 21 bases between the two germline ends. The CDR3 sequence is 19 residues long. CDR3 protein: CASSLSPRVRGHRNYGYTF. The CDR3 DNA reads as TGTGCCAGCAGTTTATCTCCGCGGGTCAGGGGTCACCGTAACTATGGCTACACCTTC.

The chain has TRBV7-3 and TRBJ2-1; 12 nucleotides align to TRBD1. CDR3 size: 16 residues. The J segment lost 5 bases and the V segment lost 3 bases, leaving 5 bases of the junction unmatched. The germline gives CDR1 SGHTA, CDR2 FQGTGA. The CDR3 DNA reads as TGTGCCAGCAGCTTGACGGGACAGGGGGCGCACAATGAGCAGTTCTTC. Its protein is CASSLTGQGAHNEQFF.

The CDR3: CASSVGASGLVSTDTQYF. CDR3 coding DNA: TGTGCCAGCAGCGTAGGCGCTAGCGGCCTAGTAAGCACAGATACGCAGTATTTT. V and J are TRBV9 and TRBJ2-3; 7 bases align to TRBD2. Germline-derived CDR1 and CDR2 are SGDLS and YYNGEE. With 0 bases clipped from V and 0 bases from J, the junction kept 10 bases outside the gene matches. This CDR3 region has 18 residues.

This rearrangement joins TRBV18 to TRBJ2-5; D gene unclear. Germline assignment: CDR1 KGHSH and CDR2 LQKENI. The CDR3 totals 13 residues. Trimming shortened V by 2 bases and J by 2 bases, and 6 bases separated the two germline ends. The CDR3: CASSPKGQETQYF. DNA of the CDR3: TGTGCCAGCTCACCAAAGGGACAAGAGACCCAGTACTTC.

V usage is TRBV6-6 and J usage is TRBJ2-7, with TRBD1 matching over 9 bases. CDR3 length: 14 residues. V was pared by 2 bases and J by 4 bases, with 3 bases of the junction left unmatched. Germline loops: CDR1 MNHNY, CDR2 SVGAGI (reference sequence). The CDR3 reads CASSYGQGYYEQYV. The CDR3 DNA is TGTGCCAGCAGTTACGGACAGGGGTATTACGAGCAGTACGTC.

The chain links TRBV5-6 to TRBJ2-7, with 9 positions matching TRBD1. The J segment lost 0 bases and the V segment lost 1 base, leaving 5 bases of the junction unmatched. The CDR3 is 16 amino acids. CDR1 is SGHDT, CDR2 YYEEEE, per germline. CDR3 region: CASSLYGQGSSYEQYF. The CDR3 DNA reads as TGTGCCAGCAGCTTGTACGGACAGGGGAGCTCCTACGAGCAGTACTTC.

This clonotype showed up just once. The rearrangement links TRBV9 to TRBJ1-2; 11 bases line up with TRBD1. The V and J ends lost 0 bases and 8 bases, in that order; junction bases with no gene match: 3. The CDR3 extends over 14 amino acids. The germline CDR1 and CDR2 sequences are SGDLS and YYNGEE. The CDR3 coding sequence is TGTGCCAGCAGCGTAGGGGGGACAGGGGGAGGCTACACCTTC. This gives the protein CASSVGGTGGGYTF.